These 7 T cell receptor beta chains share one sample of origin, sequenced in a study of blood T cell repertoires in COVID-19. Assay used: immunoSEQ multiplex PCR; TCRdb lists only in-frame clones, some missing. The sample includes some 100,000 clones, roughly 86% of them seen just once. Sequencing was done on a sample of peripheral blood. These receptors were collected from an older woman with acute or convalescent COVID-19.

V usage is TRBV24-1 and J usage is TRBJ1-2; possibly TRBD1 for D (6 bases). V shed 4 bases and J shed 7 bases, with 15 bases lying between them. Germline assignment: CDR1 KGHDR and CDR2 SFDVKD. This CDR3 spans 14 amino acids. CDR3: CATSDEGGWVGYTF. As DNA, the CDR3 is TGTGCCACCAGTGACGAAGGGGGTTGGGTTGGCTACACCTTC.

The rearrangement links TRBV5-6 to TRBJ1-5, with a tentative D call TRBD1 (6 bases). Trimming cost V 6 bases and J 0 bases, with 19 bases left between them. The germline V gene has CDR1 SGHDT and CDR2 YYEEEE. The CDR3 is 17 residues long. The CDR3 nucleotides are TGTGCCAGCACCCTACAGGGTTGGGAATATAGCAATCAGCCCCAGCATTTT. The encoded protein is CASTLQGWEYSNQPQHF.

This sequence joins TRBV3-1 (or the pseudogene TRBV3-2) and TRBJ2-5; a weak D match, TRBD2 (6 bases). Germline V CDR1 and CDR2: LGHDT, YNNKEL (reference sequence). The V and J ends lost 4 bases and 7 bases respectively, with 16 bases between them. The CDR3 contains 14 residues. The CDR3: CASSPGTGQGTQYF. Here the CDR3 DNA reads TGTGCCAGCAGCCCCGGGACTGGTCAGGGGACCCAGTACTTC.

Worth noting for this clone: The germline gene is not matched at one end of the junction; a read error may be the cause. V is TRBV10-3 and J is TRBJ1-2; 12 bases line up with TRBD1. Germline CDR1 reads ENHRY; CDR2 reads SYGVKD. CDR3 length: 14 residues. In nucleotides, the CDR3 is TGTGCCATCAGTGAGTCGATGGGACAGGGGGCTTCGGCCTTC. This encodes CAISESMGQGASAF.

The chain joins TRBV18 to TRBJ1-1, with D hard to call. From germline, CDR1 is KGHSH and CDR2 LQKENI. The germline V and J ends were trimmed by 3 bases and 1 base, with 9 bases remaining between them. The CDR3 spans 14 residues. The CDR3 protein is CASSPTRGNTEAFF. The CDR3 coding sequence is TGTGCCAGCTCACCGACCCGGGGGAACACTGAAGCTTTCTTT.

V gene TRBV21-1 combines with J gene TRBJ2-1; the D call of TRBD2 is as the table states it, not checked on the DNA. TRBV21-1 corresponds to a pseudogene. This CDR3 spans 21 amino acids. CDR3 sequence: CASSKKARGLAGVGWYNEQFF. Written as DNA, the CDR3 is TGTGCCAGCAGCAAAAAGGCTCGGGGACTAGCGGGAGTGGGTTGGTACAATGAGCAGTTCTTC.

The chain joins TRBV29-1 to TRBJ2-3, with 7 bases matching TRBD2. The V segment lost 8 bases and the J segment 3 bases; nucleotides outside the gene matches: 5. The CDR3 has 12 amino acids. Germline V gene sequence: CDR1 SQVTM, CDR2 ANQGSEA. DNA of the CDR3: TGCAGCATGCGGGAGACGACAGATACGCAGTATTTT. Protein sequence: CSMRETTDTQYF.